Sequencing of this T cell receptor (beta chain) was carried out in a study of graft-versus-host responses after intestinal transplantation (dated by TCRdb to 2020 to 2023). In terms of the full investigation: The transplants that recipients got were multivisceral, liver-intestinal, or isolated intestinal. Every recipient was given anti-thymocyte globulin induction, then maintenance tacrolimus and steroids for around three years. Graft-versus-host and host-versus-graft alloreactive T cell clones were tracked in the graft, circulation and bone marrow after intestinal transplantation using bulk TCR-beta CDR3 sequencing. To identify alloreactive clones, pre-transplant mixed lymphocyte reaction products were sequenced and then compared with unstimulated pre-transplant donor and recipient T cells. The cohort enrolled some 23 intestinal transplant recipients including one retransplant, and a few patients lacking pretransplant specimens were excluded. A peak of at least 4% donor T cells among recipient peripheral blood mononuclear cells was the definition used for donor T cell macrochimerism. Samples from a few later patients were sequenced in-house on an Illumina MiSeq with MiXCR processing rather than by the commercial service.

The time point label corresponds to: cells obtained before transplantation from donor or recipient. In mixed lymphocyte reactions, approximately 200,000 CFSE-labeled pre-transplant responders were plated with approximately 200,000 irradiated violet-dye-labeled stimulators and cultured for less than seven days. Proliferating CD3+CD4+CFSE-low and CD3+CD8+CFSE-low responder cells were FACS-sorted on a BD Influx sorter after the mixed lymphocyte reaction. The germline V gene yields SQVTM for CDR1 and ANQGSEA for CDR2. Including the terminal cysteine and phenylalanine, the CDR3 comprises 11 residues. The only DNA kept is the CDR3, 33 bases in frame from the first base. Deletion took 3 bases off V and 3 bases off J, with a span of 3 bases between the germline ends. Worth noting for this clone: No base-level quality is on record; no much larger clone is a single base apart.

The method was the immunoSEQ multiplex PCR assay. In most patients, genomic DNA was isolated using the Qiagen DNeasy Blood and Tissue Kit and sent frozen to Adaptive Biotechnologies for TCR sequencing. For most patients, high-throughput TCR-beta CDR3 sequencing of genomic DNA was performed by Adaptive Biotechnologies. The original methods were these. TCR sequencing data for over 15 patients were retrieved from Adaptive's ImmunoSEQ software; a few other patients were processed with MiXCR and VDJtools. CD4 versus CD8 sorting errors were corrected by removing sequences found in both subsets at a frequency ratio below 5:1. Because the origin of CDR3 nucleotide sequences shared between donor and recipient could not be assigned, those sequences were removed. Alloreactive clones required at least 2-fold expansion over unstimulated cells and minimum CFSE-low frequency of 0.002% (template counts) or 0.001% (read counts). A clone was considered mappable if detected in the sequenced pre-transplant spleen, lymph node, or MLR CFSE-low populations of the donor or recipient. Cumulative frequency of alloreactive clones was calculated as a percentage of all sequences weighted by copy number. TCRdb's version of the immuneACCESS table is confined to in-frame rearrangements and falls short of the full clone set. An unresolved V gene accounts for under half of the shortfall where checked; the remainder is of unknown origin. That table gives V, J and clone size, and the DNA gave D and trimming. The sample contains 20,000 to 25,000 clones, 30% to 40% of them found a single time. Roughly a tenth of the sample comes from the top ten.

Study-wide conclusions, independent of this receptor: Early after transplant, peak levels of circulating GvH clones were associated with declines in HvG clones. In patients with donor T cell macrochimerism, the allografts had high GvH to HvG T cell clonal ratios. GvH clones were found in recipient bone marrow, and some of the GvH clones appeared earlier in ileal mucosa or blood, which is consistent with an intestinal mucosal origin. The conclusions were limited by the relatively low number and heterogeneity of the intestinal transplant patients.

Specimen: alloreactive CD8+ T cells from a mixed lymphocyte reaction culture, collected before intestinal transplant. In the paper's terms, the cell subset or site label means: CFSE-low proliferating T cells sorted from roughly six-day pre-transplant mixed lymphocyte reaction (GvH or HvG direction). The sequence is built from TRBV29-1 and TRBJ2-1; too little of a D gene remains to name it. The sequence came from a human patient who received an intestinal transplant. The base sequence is TGCAGCGTTGACAGCTACAATGAGCAGTTCTTC. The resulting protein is CSVDSYNEQFF.